The 31 T cell receptor beta chains below all came from one sample that was sequenced in a study of OX40 agonist ivuxolimab in advanced cancers. Some clones are missing from TCRdb's copy, which holds only in-frame ones; the method was immunoSEQ multiplex PCR. The table has about 52,000 clones, approximately 90% seen once; the top ten hold about 14%. Sequenced here: CD4+ or CD8+ T cells sorted from blood, sampled in a trial of the OX40 agonist ivuxolimab. The receptors derive from an adult with an advanced solid tumor such as melanoma, head and neck, liver or kidney cancer.

The V call is TRBV19, the J call TRBJ2-1; the match to TRBD1 covers 10 bases. This CDR3 has 15 residues. V lost 1 base and J lost 7; bases outside the gene matches: 4. Germline V lookup: CDR1 LNHDA, CDR2 SQIVND (reference sequence). The CDR3 DNA follows: TGTGCCAGTAGTATAGGGGACAGGGGAGGGAATGAGCAGTTCTTC. Protein: CASSIGDRGGNEQFF.

This sequence joins TRBV9 and TRBJ1-4; 7 bases match TRBD1. The CDR3 length is 15 residues. The germline V gene has CDR1 SGDLS and CDR2 YYNGEE. The ends lost 3 bases at V and 5 bases at J; junction bases unmatched: 7. The CDR3 spells CASSAYGTDNEKLFF. In nucleotides, the CDR3 is TGTGCCAGCAGCGCTTATGGGACAGACAATGAAAAACTGTTTTTT. Based on the CDR3 plus reference TRBV9 and TRBJ1-4, the full variable domain is DSGVTQTPKHLITATGQRVTLRCSPRSGDLSVYWYQQSLDQGLQFLIQYYNGEERAKGNILERFSAQQFPDLHSELNLSSLELGDSALYFCASSAYGTDNEKLFFGSGTQLSVL.

The chain uses TRBV4-3 and TRBJ1-6, with 7 bases fitting TRBD1. V lost 0 bases to trimming and J lost 7 bases; unmatched junction nucleotides: 9. This CDR3 region has 17 residues. Per germline, CDR1 LGHNA and CDR2 YSLEER. The CDR3 DNA follows: TGCGCCAGCAGCCAAGATCTTCGGGACAGAGGAAATTCACCCCTCCACTTT. Translated: CASSQDLRDRGNSPLHF.

V usage is TRBV10-2 and J usage is TRBJ1-1; no clear D. V was shortened by 2 bases and J by 1 base, with 8 bases between the two germline ends. Looked up from germline, CDR1 is WSHSY and CDR2 is SAAADI. CDR3 size: 14 residues. The CDR3 sequence is CASSEPDSNTEAFF. The CDR3 DNA reads TGCGCCAGCAGTGAGCCGGACTCGAACACTGAAGCTTTCTTT.

The sample holds a few counts of this clone. The chain employs TRBV6-5 and TRBJ2-3; D unclear. This CDR3 comprises 12 residues. Per germline, CDR1 MNHEY and CDR2 SVGAGI. Trimming took 3 bases from V and 1 from J, leaving 2 bases between them. CDR3 DNA: TGTGCCAGCAGTTATGGCACAGATACGCAGTATTTT. It yields the protein CASSYGTDTQYF.

The CDR3 region is CAWSMGVAYEQYF. DNA of the CDR3: TGTGCCTGGAGTATGGGGGTGGCCTACGAGCAGTACTTC. The V call is TRBV30, the J call TRBJ2-7; D assignment may be TRBD1 or TRBD2 (5 bases each). This CDR3 spans 13 amino acids. Germline loops: CDR1 GTSNPN, CDR2 SVGIG (reference sequence). Between the trimmed V and J ends, which lost 2 bases and 2 bases, there was a span of 10 bases.

This chain connects TRBV5-6 to TRBJ2-7, with a possible D match to TRBD2 (6 bases). CDR1 and CDR2 (germline): SGHDT, YYEEEE. The ends were cut back, 4 bases at V and 2 bases at J, with 16 bases in the middle. The CDR3 consists of 15 residues. DNA for the CDR3: TGTGCCAGCAGCGCCAACCAAGCGGGCCCCTACGAGCAGTACTTC. Amino acids: CASSANQAGPYEQYF. The entire variable domain, with the rest obtained from reference TRBV5-6 and TRBJ2-7, is as follows: DAGVTQSPTHLIKTRGQQVTLRCSPKSGHDTVSWYQQALGQGPQFIFQYYEEEERQRGNFPDRFSGHQFPNYSSELNVNALLLGDSALYLCASSANQAGPYEQYFGPGTRLTVT.

This clone was recorded once. The chain has TRBV11-2 and TRBJ1-6; 12 nucleotides align to TRBD1. The length of the CDR3 is 16 residues. CDR1 is SGHAT and CDR2 is FQNNGV in the germline V gene. V lost 4 bases, J lost 6 bases, and 4 bases stayed unmatched. In DNA, the CDR3 is TGTGCCAGCAGCTCGGGACAGGGGGCCTCTAATTCACCCCTCCACTTT. It specifies CASSSGQGASNSPLHF. Drawing the rest from reference TRBV11-2 and TRBJ1-6, the complete variable domain is EAGVAQSPRYKIIEKRQSVAFWCNPISGHATLYWYQQILGQGPKLLIQFQNNGVVDDSQLPKDRFSAERLKGVDSTLKIQPAKLEDSAVYLCASSSGQGASNSPLHFGNGTRLTVT.

This chain joins TRBV7-9 and TRBJ2-5; maybe TRBD2 (5 bases). V was cut by 2 bases and J by 5 bases, with 12 bases left in between. CDR1 is SEHNR and CDR2 is FQNEAQ in the germline V gene (reference sequence). The CDR3 totals 14 residues. CDR3 DNA sequence: TGTGCCAGCAGCTTAACCTCGAGAGGGGAGACCCAGTACTTC. Translated: CASSLTSRGETQYF.

V usage is TRBV6-6 and J usage is TRBJ1-2; 7 nucleotides line up with TRBD1. Germline trimming cut 4 bases from V and 4 bases from J; bases unmatched to any gene: 6. This CDR3 region has 14 residues. Germline V CDR1 and CDR2: MNHNY, SVGAGI (reference sequence). The CDR3 sequence is CASSSGTVAYGYTF. The DNA of the CDR3 is TGTGCCAGCAGTTCCGGGACAGTCGCCTATGGCTACACCTTC.

This chain uses TRBV11-2 with TRBJ1-5, with D hard to call. The CDR3 length is 12 residues. The germline V and J ends were trimmed by 1 base and 2 bases, with 0 bases remaining between them. CDR1 SGHAT and CDR2 FQNNGV come from the germline V gene. CDR3 in DNA: TGTGCCAGCAGCTTAGGCAATCAGCCCCAGCATTTT. Residues: CASSLGNQPQHF.

This chain uses TRBV27 with TRBJ2-7; a weak D match, TRBD2 (6 bases). This CDR3 spans 12 amino acids. V was pared by 5 bases and J by 4 bases, with 9 bases between. Germline V gene lookup returns CDR1 MNHEY and CDR2 SMNVEV (reference sequence). The CDR3 sequence is CASSHRGYEQYF. Written as DNA, the CDR3 is TGTGCCAGCAGTCACCGGGGGTACGAGCAGTACTTC.

This rearrangement joins TRBV30 to TRBJ2-1, with D tentatively TRBD1 or TRBD2 (6 bases each). The CDR3 is 13 residues long. Trimming removed 7 bases at V and 10 bases at J, with 20 bases between. The germline CDR1 and CDR2 sequences are GTSNPN and SVGIG (reference sequence). The CDR3 spells CASHVGRGGEQFF. CDR3 in DNA: TGTGCCTCCCATGTGGGCCGAGGGGGGGAGCAGTTCTTC.

The V call is TRBV30, the J call TRBJ1-1, with 9 nucleotides matching TRBD1. The J segment lost 1 base and the V segment lost 5 bases, leaving 2 bases of the junction unmatched. Germline V CDR1 and CDR2: GTSNPN, SVGIG (reference sequence). This CDR3 region has 13 residues. The CDR3 sequence is CAWGTGSNTEAFF. Here the CDR3 DNA reads TGTGCCTGGGGGACAGGGTCGAACACTGAAGCTTTCTTT.

The chain combines TRBV5-3 with TRBJ1-1, with D tentatively TRBD1 (5 bases). TRBV5-3 falls under the ORF class, with uncertain function. Trimming pared 0 bases from V and 0 bases from J, leaving 18 bases between. This CDR3 has 18 residues. The DNA of the CDR3 is TGTGCCAGAAGCTTGGATTGTGGGGTTCGGGGCATGAACACTGAAGCTTTCTTT. This gives the protein CARSLDCGVRGMNTEAFF.

The J gene is TRBJ1-2, the V gene TRBV5-1, with 7 bases that match TRBD1. Germline CDR1 is SGHRS and CDR2 is YFSETQ. The ends lost 4 bases at V and 6 bases at J; junction bases unmatched: 9. The CDR3 loop spans 14 amino acids. Here the CDR3 DNA reads TGCGCCAGCAGCACCGGACAGGATTGGGATGGCTACACCTTC. This translates into CASSTGQDWDGYTF.

This clone appeared once. This chain connects TRBV4-3 to TRBJ1-1, with D hard to call. Germline CDR1 is LGHNA and CDR2 is YSLEER. Trimming stripped 0 bases from V and 1 base from J, with 9 bases between. This CDR3 region has 15 residues. CDR3: CASSQDRSGNTEAFF. CDR3 DNA: TGCGCCAGCAGCCAAGATAGAAGTGGGAACACTGAAGCTTTCTTT.

This rearrangement joins TRBV11-2 to TRBJ2-4; no firm D call. V was trimmed by 0 bases and J by 2 bases, leaving 11 bases between them. Germline V gene sequence: CDR1 SGHAT, CDR2 FQNNGV. The CDR3 length is 16 residues. The CDR3 spells CASSLDSWGTKNIQYF. CDR3 nucleotide sequence: TGTGCCAGCAGCTTAGACTCCTGGGGAACCAAAAACATTCAGTACTTC.

This chain joins TRBV7-2 and TRBJ2-7; 11 bases are shared with TRBD2. V trimming: 6 bases; J trimming: 3 bases; junction bases outside the gene matches: 4. Germline CDR1 and CDR2: SGHTA and FQGNSA. CDR3 length: 14 residues. CDR3 DNA: TGTGCCAGCAGTCTCACTAGCGGGGGCTACGAGCAGTACTTC. Translated, it gives CASSLTSGGYEQYF.

This chain joins TRBV18 and TRBJ1-6, with a possible D match to TRBD1 (5 bases). Germline CDR1 is KGHSH and CDR2 is LQKENI. V lost 3 bases, J lost 3 bases, and 15 bases lay in between. The CDR3 runs 17 residues. CDR3 sequence (DNA): TGTGCCAGCTCACCCGGAGGCAGGGCCATCTATAATTCACCCCTCCACTTT. As protein: CASSPGGRAIYNSPLHF. Based on the CDR3 plus reference TRBV18 and TRBJ1-6, the full variable domain is NAGVMQNPRHLVRRRGQEARLRCSPMKGHSHVYWYRQLPEEGLKFMVYLQKENIIDESGMPKERFSAEFPKEGPSILRIQQVVRGDSAAYFCASSPGGRAIYNSPLHFGNGTRLTVT.

The CDR3 sequence is CSVEGTGNYEQYF. CDR3 DNA: TGCAGCGTTGAGGGGACAGGGAACTACGAGCAGTACTTC. V gene TRBV29-1 combines with J gene TRBJ2-7, with 9 positions matching TRBD1. V lost 3 bases and J lost 3; bases outside the gene matches: 3. The CDR3 contains 13 residues. Germline CDR1 SQVTM, CDR2 ANQGSEA.

This clone was detected many times. The chain carries TRBV19 and TRBJ1-1; the D is unclear. The length of the CDR3 is 15 residues. Germline V lookup: CDR1 LNHDA, CDR2 SQIVND (reference sequence). V dropped 7 bases and J dropped 5 bases, with 20 bases sitting between them. CDR3 loop: CASTFTAGMGTEAFF. The DNA for the CDR3 is TGTGCCAGTACCTTTACGGCGGGAATGGGTACTGAAGCTTTCTTT. Variable domain in full (rest from reference TRBV19 and TRBJ1-1): DGGITQSPKYLFRKEGQNVTLSCEQNLNHDAMYWYRQDPGQGLRLIYYSQIVNDFQKGDIAEGYSVSREKKESFPLTVTSAQKNPTAFYLCASTFTAGMGTEAFFGQGTRLTVV.

The rearrangement joins TRBV19 to TRBJ1-1, with 10 bases aligning to TRBD1. CDR1 and CDR2 (germline): LNHDA, SQIVND (reference sequence). The V gene end was trimmed by 5 bases and the J gene end by 5 bases; junction bases not matched to a gene: 5. The CDR3 extends over 14 amino acids. The CDR3 loop is CASSLGQGPTEAFF. The CDR3 region has the DNA TGTGCCAGTAGTCTGGGACAGGGGCCGACTGAAGCTTTCTTT.

The table lists this clone with a count of one. V is TRBV7-2 and J is TRBJ2-5; 12 bases line up with TRBD1. The CDR3 sequence is 17 residues long. Germline V lookup: CDR1 SGHTA, CDR2 FQGNSA. Losses at the gene ends were 3 bases for V and 5 bases for J; bases not matched to a gene: 10. The CDR3 region is CASSLGPGQGAGETQYF. The CDR3 DNA sequence: TGTGCCAGCAGCTTGGGGCCGGGACAGGGGGCAGGGGAGACCCAGTACTTC.

The chain uses TRBV2 and TRBJ1-2, with D tentatively TRBD1 (6 bases). V gave up 8 bases and J gave up 0 bases, with 22 bases separating them. The CDR3 has 17 amino acids. Germline V lookup: CDR1 SNHLY, CDR2 FYNNEI. CDR3 sequence reads: CASFQGPNWLANYGYTF. The CDR3 DNA reads as TGTGCCAGCTTTCAGGGGCCGAACTGGTTAGCTAACTATGGCTACACCTTC.

This clone was recorded a few times. The chain employs TRBV7-3 and TRBJ2-1, with 10 bases identical to TRBD2. The V and J ends lost 5 bases and 4 bases, in that order; junction bases with no gene match: 8. The CDR3 is 16 amino acids. Per the germline V gene, CDR1 is SGHTA and CDR2 is FQGTGA. This CDR3 reads CASSQETSGAYNEQFF. The CDR3 DNA follows: TGTGCCAGCAGCCAAGAAACTAGCGGGGCGTACAATGAGCAGTTCTTC.

The gene calls are TRBV28 and TRBJ1-5, with 7 bases matching TRBD1. Germline V gives CDR1 MDHEN, CDR2 SYDVKM. CDR3 size: 17 residues. V trimming: 3 bases; J trimming: 0 bases; junction bases outside the gene matches: 8. The CDR3 DNA follows: TGTGCCAGCAGTTTTATCCTGACAGGGTATAGCAATCAGCCCCAGCATTTT. This codes for CASSFILTGYSNQPQHF.

V usage is TRBV5-1 and J usage is TRBJ2-3, with TRBD2 matching over 10 bases. The CDR3 totals 15 residues. Germline CDR1 SGHRS, CDR2 YFSETQ. With V trimmed by 6 bases and J by 2 bases, 6 bases remained unmatched. CDR3 DNA: TGCGCCAGCACCCTGACTAGCGGGTTCACAGATACGCAGTATTTT. As protein: CASTLTSGFTDTQYF.

The gene calls are TRBV30 and TRBJ2-7; 10 positions agree with TRBD1. The germline V gene has CDR1 GTSNPN and CDR2 SVGIG (reference sequence). The CDR3 is 13 residues long. Trimming at V came to 2 bases and at J to 3 bases, leaving 1 base not matched to a gene. For the CDR3, the DNA is TGTGCCTGGAGTTGGACAGGGGGCTACGAGCAGTACTTC. Protein: CAWSWTGGYEQYF.

This clone has just one count. V is TRBV5-6 and J is TRBJ1-1; D not resolved. Per germline, CDR1 SGHDT and CDR2 YYEEEE. This CDR3 spans 14 amino acids. The V end was cut by 0 bases, the J end by 10 bases, with 16 bases between. CDR3 in amino acids: CASSLGAEVGGAFF. As DNA, the CDR3 is TGTGCCAGCAGCTTGGGGGCAGAGGTCGGCGGAGCTTTCTTT. Full variable domain (outside the CDR3, taken from reference TRBV5-6 and TRBJ1-1): DAGVTQSPTHLIKTRGQQVTLRCSPKSGHDTVSWYQQALGQGPQFIFQYYEEEERQRGNFPDRFSGHQFPNYSSELNVNALLLGDSALYLCASSLGAEVGGAFFGQGTRLTVV.

The CDR3 sequence is CASSYSGDDQETQYF. The DNA for the CDR3 is TGTGCCAGCAGTTACTCGGGGGACGATCAAGAGACCCAGTACTTC. The chain recombines TRBV6-5 with TRBJ2-5; D may match TRBD1 or TRBD2 (5 bases each). The CDR3 has 15 amino acids. The V end lost 0 bases, the J end lost 2 bases, and 10 bases lay between the germline ends. Germline CDR1 and CDR2: MNHEY and SVGAGI.